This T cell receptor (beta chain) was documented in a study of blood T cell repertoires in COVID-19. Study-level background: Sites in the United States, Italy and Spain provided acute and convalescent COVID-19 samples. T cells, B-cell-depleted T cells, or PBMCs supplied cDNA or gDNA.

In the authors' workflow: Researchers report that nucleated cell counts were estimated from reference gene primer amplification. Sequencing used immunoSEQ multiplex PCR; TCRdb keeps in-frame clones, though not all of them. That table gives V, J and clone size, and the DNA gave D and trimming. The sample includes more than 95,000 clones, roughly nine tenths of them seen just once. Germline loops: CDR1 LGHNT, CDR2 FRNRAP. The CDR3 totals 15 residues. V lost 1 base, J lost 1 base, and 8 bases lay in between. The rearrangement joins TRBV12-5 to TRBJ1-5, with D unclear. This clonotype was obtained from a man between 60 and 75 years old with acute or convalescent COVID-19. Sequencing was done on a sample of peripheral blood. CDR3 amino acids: CASGLEGGSNQPQHF. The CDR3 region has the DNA TGTGCTAGTGGTTTGGAGGGAGGGAGCAATCAGCCCCAGCATTTT.